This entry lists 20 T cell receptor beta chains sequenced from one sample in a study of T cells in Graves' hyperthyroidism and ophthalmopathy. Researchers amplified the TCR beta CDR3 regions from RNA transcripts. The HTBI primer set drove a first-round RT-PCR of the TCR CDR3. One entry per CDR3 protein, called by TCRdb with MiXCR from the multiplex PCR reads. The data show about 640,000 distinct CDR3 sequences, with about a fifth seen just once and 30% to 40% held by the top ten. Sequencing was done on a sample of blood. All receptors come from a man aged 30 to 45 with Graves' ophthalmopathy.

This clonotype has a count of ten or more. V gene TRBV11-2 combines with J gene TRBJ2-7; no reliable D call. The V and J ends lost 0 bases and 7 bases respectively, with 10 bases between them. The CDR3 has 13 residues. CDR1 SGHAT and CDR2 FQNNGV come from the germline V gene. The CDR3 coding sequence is TGTGCCAGCAGCTTAGATTTGTCGGAGGAGCAGTACTTC. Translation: CASSLDLSEEQYF.

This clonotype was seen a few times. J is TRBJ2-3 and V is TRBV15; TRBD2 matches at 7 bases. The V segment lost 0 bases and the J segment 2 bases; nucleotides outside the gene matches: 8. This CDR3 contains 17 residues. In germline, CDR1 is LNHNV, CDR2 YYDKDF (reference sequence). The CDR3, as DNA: TGTGCCACCAGCAGAGATCTGTGGGAGGGCCACACAGATACGCAGTATTTT. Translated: CATSRDLWEGHTDTQYF.

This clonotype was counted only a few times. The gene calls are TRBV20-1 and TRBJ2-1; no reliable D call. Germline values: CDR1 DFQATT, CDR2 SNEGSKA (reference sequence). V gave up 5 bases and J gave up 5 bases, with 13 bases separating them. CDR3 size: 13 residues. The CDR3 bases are TGCAGTGCTGCGAGGCTTCAGGACAATGAGCAGTTCTTC. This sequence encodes CSAARLQDNEQFF.

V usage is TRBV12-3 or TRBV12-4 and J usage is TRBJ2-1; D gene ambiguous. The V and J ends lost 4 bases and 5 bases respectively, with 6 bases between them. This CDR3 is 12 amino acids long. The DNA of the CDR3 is TGTGCCAGCAGTTACACCGACAATGAGCAGTTCTTC. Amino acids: CASSYTDNEQFF.

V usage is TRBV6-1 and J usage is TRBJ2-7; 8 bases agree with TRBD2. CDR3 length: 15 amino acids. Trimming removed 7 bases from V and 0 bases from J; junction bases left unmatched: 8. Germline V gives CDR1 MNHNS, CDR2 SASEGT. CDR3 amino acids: CASTMGLDSSYEQYF. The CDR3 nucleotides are TGTGCCAGCACTATGGGACTAGACAGCTCCTACGAGCAGTACTTC.

In DNA form, the CDR3 reads TGTGCCTGGGCCGCCGGACAGGGTTACGAGCAGTACTTC. It translates to CAWAAGQGYEQYF. This chain joins TRBV30 and TRBJ2-7; 8 bases agree with TRBD1. Germline-derived CDR1 and CDR2 are GTSNPN and SVGIG (reference sequence). The CDR3 is 13 residues long. The junction had 7 bases not matched to a gene; V was cut back by 5 bases and J by 4 bases.

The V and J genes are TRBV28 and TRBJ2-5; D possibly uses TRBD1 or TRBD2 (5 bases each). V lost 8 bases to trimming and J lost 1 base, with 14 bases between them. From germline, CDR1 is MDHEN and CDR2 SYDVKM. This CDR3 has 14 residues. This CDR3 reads CASSTEGTQETQYF. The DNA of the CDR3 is TGTGCCAGCTCAACCGAGGGGACCCAAGAGACCCAGTACTTC.

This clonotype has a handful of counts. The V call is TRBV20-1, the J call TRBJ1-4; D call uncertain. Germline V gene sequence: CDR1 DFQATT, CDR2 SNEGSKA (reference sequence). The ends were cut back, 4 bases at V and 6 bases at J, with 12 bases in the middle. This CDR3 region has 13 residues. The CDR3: CSAIPRKYEKLFF. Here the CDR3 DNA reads TGCAGTGCTATCCCCCGGAAATATGAAAAACTGTTTTTT.

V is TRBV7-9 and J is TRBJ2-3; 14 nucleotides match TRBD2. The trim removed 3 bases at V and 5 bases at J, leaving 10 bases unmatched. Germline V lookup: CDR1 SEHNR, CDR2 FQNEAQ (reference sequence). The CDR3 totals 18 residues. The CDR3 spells CASSLGDTGLAGGDTQYF. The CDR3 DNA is TGTGCCAGCAGCTTGGGTGATACTGGACTAGCGGGAGGAGATACGCAGTATTTT.

This CDR3 reads CASSKGGAPEQYF. In DNA, the CDR3 is TGTGCCAGCTCCAAAGGAGGGGCCCCCGAGCAGTACTTC. The chain is built from TRBV2 and TRBJ2-7; D is perhaps TRBD2 (6 bases). CDR3 size: 13 residues. V gave up 8 bases and J gave up 6 bases, with 17 bases separating them. Germline loops: CDR1 SNHLY, CDR2 FYNNEI. Using reference TRBV2 and TRBJ2-7 for the parts outside the CDR3, the full variable domain is EPEVTQTPSHQVTQMGQEVILRCVPISNHLYFYWYRQILGQKVEFLVSFYNNEISEKSEIFDDQFSVERPDGSNFTLKIRSTKLEDSAMYFCASSKGGAPEQYFGPGTRLTVT.

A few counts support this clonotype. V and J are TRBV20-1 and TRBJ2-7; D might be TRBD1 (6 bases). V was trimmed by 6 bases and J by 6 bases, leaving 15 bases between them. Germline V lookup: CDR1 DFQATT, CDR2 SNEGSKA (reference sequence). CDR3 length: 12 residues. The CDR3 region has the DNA TGCAGTGCCCCACTCCAGGGGATCGAGCAGTACTTC. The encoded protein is CSAPLQGIEQYF.

The CDR3 bases are TGTGCCAGCAGTGGCCAAGAGACAGGGAATCAGCCCCAGCATTTT. Amino acids: CASSGQETGNQPQHF. This rearrangement joins TRBV6-1 to TRBJ1-5, with 7 bases fitting TRBD1. The J segment lost 4 bases and the V segment lost 4 bases, leaving 7 bases of the junction unmatched. This CDR3 is 15 amino acids long. CDR1 is MNHNS and CDR2 is SASEGT in the germline V gene.

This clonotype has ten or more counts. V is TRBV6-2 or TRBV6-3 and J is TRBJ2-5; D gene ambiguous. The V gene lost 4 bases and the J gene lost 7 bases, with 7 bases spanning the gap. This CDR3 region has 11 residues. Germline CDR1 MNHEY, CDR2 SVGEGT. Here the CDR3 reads CASSSDATQYF. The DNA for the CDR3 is TGTGCCAGCAGTTCGGACGCGACCCAGTACTTC.

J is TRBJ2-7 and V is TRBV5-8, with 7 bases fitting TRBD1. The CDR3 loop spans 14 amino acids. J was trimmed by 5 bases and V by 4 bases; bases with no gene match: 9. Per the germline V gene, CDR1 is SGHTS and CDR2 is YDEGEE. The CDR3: CASSNRGRVDEQYF. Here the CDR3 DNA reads TGTGCCAGCAGCAACAGGGGACGGGTCGACGAGCAGTACTTC.

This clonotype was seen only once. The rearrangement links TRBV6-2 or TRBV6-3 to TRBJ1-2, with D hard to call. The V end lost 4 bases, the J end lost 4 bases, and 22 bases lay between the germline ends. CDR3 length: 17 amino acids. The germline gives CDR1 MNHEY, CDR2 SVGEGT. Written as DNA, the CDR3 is TGTGCCAGCAGTTGGAACGGGTCGACCTTCGGTGGCTATGGCTACACCTTC. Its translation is CASSWNGSTFGGYGYTF.

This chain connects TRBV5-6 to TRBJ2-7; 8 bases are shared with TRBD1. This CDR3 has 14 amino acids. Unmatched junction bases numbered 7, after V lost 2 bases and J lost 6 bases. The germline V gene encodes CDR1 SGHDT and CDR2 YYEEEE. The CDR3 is CASSFQTGVFEQYF. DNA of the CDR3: TGTGCCAGCAGCTTTCAGACAGGGGTTTTCGAGCAGTACTTC. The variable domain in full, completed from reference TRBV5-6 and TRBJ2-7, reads DAGVTQSPTHLIKTRGQQVTLRCSPKSGHDTVSWYQQALGQGPQFIFQYYEEEERQRGNFPDRFSGHQFPNYSSELNVNALLLGDSALYLCASSFQTGVFEQYFGPGTRLTVT.

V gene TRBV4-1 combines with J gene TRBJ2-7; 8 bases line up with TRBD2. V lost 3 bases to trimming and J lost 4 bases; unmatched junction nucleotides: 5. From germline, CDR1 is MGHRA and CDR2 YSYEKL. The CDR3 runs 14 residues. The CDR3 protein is CASSQTPSGYEQYF. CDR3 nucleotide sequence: TGCGCCAGCAGCCAGACCCCTAGCGGGTACGAGCAGTACTTC.

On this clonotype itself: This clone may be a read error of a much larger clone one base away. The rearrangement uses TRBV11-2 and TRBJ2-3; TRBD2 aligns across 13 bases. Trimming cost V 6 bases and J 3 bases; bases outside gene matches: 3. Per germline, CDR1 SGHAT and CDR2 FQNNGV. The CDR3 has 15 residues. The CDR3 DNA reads TGTGCCAGCAGGCCACTAGCGGGAGGGACAGATACGCAGTATTTT. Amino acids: CASRPLAGGTDTQYF.

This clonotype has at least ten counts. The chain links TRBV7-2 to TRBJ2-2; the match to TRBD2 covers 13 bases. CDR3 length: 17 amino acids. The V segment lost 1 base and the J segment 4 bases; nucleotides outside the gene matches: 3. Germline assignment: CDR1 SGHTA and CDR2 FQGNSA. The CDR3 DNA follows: TGTGCCAGCAGCTTAGGACTAGCGGGAGGCCCCACCGGGGAGCTGTTTTTT. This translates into CASSLGLAGGPTGELFF.

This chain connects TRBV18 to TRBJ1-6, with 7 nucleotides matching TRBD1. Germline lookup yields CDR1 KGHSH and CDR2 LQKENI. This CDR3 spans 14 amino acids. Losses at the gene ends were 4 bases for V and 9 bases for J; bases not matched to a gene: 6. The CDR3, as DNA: TGTGCCAGCTCACAGGACAGGTTGGGTTCACCCCTCCACTTT. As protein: CASSQDRLGSPLHF. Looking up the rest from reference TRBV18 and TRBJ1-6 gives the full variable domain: NAGVMQNPRHLVRRRGQEARLRCSPMKGHSHVYWYRQLPEEGLKFMVYLQKENIIDESGMPKERFSAEFPKEGPSILRIQQVVRGDSAAYFCASSQDRLGSPLHFGNGTRLTVT.